The T cell receptor (beta chain) under discussion was sequenced for a study of T cell repertoires in cytomegalovirus infection. Study-wide background: It can be stated that public TCR beta signatures indicated CMV infection as well as a matching HLA type.

TCRdb reanalysed the reads using MiXCR and keeps one entry per CDR3 protein. The sample includes some 220,000 distinct CDR3 sequences, 30% to 45% of them seen just once. Notes on this clonotype: Its cognate antigen is unknown.

The germline gives CDR1 LGHNA, CDR2 YNFKEQ. The CDR3 consists of 15 residues. V was cut by 0 bases and J by 7 bases, with 10 bases left in between. This receptor was identified in a human donor in good health (CMV status not recorded). Some clones in this sample may be carry-over from other donors' samples. The V gene is TRBV4-2, the J gene TRBJ1-6; no reliable D call. The material was CD8+ T cells from cultured PBMCs, obtained from culture after CMV antigen stimulation. DNA for the CDR3: TGTGCCAGCAGCCAAGATTACTTACTGAATTCACCCCTCCACTTT. This encodes CASSQDYLLNSPLHF.